This T cell receptor beta chain was recovered during a study of CD8 T cells in Susac syndrome. The CDR3 consists of 15 residues. V was clipped by 5 bases and J by 2 bases; unmatched bases: 8. Controls were healthy donors chosen to match patients in age and sex. Random hexamers were used to reverse transcribe the RNA input (about 0.45 to 1 ug). The method of amplification for TCR beta CDR3 was immunoSEQ multiplex PCR, covering 54 Vbeta and 13 Jbeta. TCRdb passed the immunoSEQ multiplex PCR reads through MiXCR, listing each CDR3 protein once. The sample has approximately 150,000 distinct CDR3 sequences, 94% seen once.

The sequenced sample consisted of CD4+ T cells from PBMCs. This receptor was identified in a human donor in good health. The chain couples TRBV6-7 to TRBJ2-5, with TRBD1 identical over 7 bases. TRBV6-7 has ORF status, its function being uncertain. The CDR3 DNA follows: TGTGCCAGCAGTCAACACGGGGACAGTCAAGAGACCCAGTACTTC. The encoded protein is CASSQHGDSQETQYF.